There are a few counts of the clone carrying this T cell receptor (beta chain). Its antigen remains unidentified. The sequenced template was cDNA made from the entire isolated RNA. Clones were read by immunoSEQ multiplex PCR, and TCRdb kept only the in-frame ones, dropping some. Among approximately 150,000 clones listed, about an eighth were seen once. This sample stems from a study of beta chain features in type 1 diabetes. Study-level information: Across the samples, around 110,000,000 sorted cells were examined in total. Overall study findings and caveats: The study found moderately but significantly shorter TCRB CDR3s in all four CD4+ subsets of Type 1 diabetes patients. Relative to healthy donors, patients appeared to have naive, central memory and Treg TCRB repertoires that were more similar. Type 1 diabetes patients had VDJ junctions that carried fewer insertions and more deletions.

Germline V gene sequence: CDR1 MGHDK, CDR2 SYGVNS. Deletions cut 3 bases from V and 3 bases from J, with 8 bases between. The length of the CDR3 is 13 residues. The sequence was collected from a man aged 18 to 35 with type 1 diabetes. The specimen was central memory CD4+ T cells from blood. The chain employs TRBV25-1 and TRBJ1-2; D uncertain. The DNA for the CDR3 is TGTGCCAGCAGTGAGGGGAGGGACTATGGCTACACCTTC. It codes for CASSEGRDYGYTF.